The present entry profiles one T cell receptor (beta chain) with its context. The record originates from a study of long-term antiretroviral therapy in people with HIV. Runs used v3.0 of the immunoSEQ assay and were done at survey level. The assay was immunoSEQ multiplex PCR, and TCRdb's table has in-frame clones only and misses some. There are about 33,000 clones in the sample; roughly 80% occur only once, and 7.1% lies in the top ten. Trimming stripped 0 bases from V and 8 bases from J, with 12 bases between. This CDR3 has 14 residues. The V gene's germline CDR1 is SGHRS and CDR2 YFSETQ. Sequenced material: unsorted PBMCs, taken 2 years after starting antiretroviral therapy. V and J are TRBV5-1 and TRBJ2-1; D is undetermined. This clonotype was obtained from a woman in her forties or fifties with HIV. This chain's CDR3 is CASSLASFKDEQFF. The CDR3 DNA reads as TGCGCCAGCAGCTTGGCGTCGTTCAAGGATGAGCAGTTCTTC.